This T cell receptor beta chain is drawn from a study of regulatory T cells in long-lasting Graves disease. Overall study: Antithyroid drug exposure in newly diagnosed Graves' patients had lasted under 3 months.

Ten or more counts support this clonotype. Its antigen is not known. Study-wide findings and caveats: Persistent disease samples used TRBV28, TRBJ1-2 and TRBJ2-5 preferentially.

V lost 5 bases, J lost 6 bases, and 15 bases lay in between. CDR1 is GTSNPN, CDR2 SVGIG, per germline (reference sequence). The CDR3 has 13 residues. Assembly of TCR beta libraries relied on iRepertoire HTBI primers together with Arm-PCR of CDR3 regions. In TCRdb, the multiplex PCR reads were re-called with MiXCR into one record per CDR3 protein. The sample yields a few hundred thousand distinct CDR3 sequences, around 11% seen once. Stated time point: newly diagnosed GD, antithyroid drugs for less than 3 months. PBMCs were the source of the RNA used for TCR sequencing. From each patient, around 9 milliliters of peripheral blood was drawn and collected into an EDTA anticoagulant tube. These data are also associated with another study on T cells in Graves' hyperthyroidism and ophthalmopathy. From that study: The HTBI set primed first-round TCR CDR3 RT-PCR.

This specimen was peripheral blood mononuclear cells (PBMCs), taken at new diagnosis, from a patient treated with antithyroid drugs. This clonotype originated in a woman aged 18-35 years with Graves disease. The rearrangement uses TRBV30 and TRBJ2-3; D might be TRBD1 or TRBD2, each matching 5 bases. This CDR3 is CAWDRGPQDTQYF. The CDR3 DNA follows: TGTGCCTGGGACCGGGGCCCACAGGATACGCAGTATTTT.